The clone carrying this T cell receptor (beta chain) appeared a single time. Study processing details: Amplification with reference gene primers provided the estimates of nucleated cell counts. TCRdb's copy holds only in-frame clones and misses some; the assay was immunoSEQ multiplex PCR. The DNA gave D and trimming, while V, J and clone size come from that table. Among 200,000 to 250,000 clones listed, 80% to 90% were seen once. The sample originates from a study of blood T cell repertoires in COVID-19. Study information: PBMCs, B-cell-depleted T cells, or T cells were the source of the cDNA or gDNA that made up the material.

With 10 bases clipped from V and 0 bases from J, the junction kept 8 bases outside the gene matches. CDR1 is MNHEY, CDR2 SVGAGI, per germline. CDR3 length: 15 amino acids. The V and J genes are TRBV6-5 and TRBJ2-2; 7 bases align to TRBD1. The sequenced sample was peripheral blood. This clonotype was sampled from a man aged 35 to 55 with acute or convalescent COVID-19. In DNA form, the CDR3 reads TGTGCCACCAAGAGGGGACAGACGAACACCGGGGAGCTGTTTTTT. Protein: CATKRGQTNTGELFF.